In this sample, the clone carrying this T cell receptor (beta chain) turned up many times. Its antigen is still unknown. The entry originates in a study of T cells in Graves' hyperthyroidism and ophthalmopathy. General observations from the study: Most thyroid clonotypes with frequency above 0.001 were detected in blood.

The investigators amplified TCR beta CDR3 regions from RNA transcripts. TCR CDR3 underwent first-round RT-PCR with the HTBI primer set. TCRdb independently ran MiXCR on the multiplex PCR reads; one entry per CDR3 protein. This table holds roughly 510,000 distinct CDR3 sequences, about 20% found once. Researchers barred patients who had uncontrolled infection, other autoimmune disease, pregnancy or lactation. The CDR3 has 15 residues. From germline, CDR1 is MNHNS and CDR2 SASEGT. Trimming stripped 10 bases from V and 0 bases from J, with 13 bases between. The chain links TRBV6-1 to TRBJ2-6, with D possibly being TRBD1 or TRBD2 (5 bases each). Sequencing was carried out using blood. The clonotype comes from a man between 18 and 35 years old with Graves' hyperthyroidism. The CDR3, as DNA: TGTGCCACCGAATCAGGGAGCTCTGGGGCCAACGTCCTGACTTTC. Its protein product is CATESGSSGANVLTF.